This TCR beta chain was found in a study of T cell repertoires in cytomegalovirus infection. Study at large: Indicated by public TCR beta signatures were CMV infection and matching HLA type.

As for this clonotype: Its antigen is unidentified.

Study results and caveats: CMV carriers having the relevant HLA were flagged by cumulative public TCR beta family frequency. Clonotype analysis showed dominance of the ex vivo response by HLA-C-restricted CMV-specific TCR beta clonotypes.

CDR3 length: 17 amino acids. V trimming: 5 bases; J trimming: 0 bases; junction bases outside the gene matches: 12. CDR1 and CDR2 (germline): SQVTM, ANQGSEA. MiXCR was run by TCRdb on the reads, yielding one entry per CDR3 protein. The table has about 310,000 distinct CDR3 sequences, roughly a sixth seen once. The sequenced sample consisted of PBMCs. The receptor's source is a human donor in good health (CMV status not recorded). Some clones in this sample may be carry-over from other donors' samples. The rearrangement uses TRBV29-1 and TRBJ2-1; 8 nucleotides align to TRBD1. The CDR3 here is CSVSPGTGRISYNEQFF. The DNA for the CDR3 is TGCAGCGTTTCCCCCGGGACAGGACGAATCTCCTACAATGAGCAGTTCTTC.